The rows below give T cell receptor beta chains drawn from one sample of a study of vaccination and CD4 T cells after COVID-19. MiXCR was run by TCRdb on the PCR reads, yielding one entry per CDR3 protein. Of approximately 13,000 distinct CDR3 sequences listed, around 52% are singletons. For these TCRs, the target antigens are not known. The specimen sequenced was CD4+ T cells from blood, cultured in vitro. The receptor set was obtained from a human donor who had recovered from COVID-19. Both conserved end residues are part of each CDR3. The order of the fields is V gene, J gene, clone size, D gene, CDR3 protein, CDR3 DNA. D genes are given only for firm matches. Only part of the rows carry a size: once, few, many, or a class if the clone is expanded.

V: TRBV6-1; J: TRBJ1-1; size: -; D: -; CDR3: CASSSRSTAFF; DNA: TGTGCCAGCAGCTCCCGATCGACGGCTTTCTTT
V: TRBV29-1; J: TRBJ2-2; size: -; D: TRBD2; CDR3: CSVKKLAGFTGELFF; DNA: TGCAGCGTCAAGAAGCTAGCGGGATTCACCGGGGAGCTGTTTTTT
V: TRBV6-1; J: TRBJ2-3; size: -; D: TRBD1; CDR3: CASGDRGADTQYF; DNA: TGTGCCAGCGGCGACAGGGGTGCAGATACGCAGTATTTT
V: TRBV29-1; J: TRBJ2-5; size: -; D: -; CDR3: CSARPAAQETQYF; DNA: TGCAGCGCTCGTCCTGCTGCACAAGAGACCCAGTACTTC
V: TRBV2; J: TRBJ2-2; size: few; D: -; CDR3: CASGLEGGNTGELFF; DNA: TGTGCCAGTGGCCTAGAAGGAGGTAACACCGGGGAGCTGTTTTTT
V: TRBV20-1; J: TRBJ2-1; size: -; D: TRBD2; CDR3: CSARPGGPFNEQFF; DNA: TGCAGTGCTAGACCGGGAGGGCCCTTCAATGAGCAGTTCTTC
V: TRBV19; J: TRBJ2-3; size: -; D: -; CDR3: CASSGSGRSYTDTQYF; DNA: TGTGCCAGTAGTGGGTCGGGACGGTCCTACACAGATACGCAGTATTTT
V: TRBV27; J: TRBJ1-6; size: -; D: -; CDR3: CASSQSSYNSPLHF; DNA: TGTGCCAGCAGTCAGAGCTCCTATAATTCACCCCTCCACTTT
V: TRBV7-3; J: TRBJ2-5; size: few; D: -; CDR3: CASSPGRGETQYF; DNA: TGTGCCAGCAGCCCCGGGAGAGGAGAGACCCAGTACTTC
V: TRBV7-8; J: TRBJ1-5; size: few; D: -; CDR3: CASSLASRSNQPQHF; DNA: TGTGCCAGCAGCTTAGCCTCTAGAAGCAATCAGCCCCAGCATTTT
V: TRBV19; J: TRBJ2-1; size: -; D: TRBD1; CDR3: CASSSPTGTDNEQFF; DNA: TGTGCCAGTAGTTCACCTACCGGGACAGACAATGAGCAGTTCTTC
V: TRBV6-1; J: TRBJ2-7; size: -; D: TRBD1; CDR3: CASREDRGPYEQYF; DNA: TGTGCCAGCAGAGAAGACAGGGGGCCCTACGAGCAGTACTTC
V: TRBV20-1; J: TRBJ2-2; size: -; D: TRBD2; CDR3: CSARVPAGAVGELFF; DNA: TGCAGTGCTAGAGTTCCGGCGGGAGCTGTCGGGGAGCTGTTTTTT
V: TRBV28; J: TRBJ1-5; size: -; D: -; CDR3: CASSMGLLNQPQHF; DNA: TGTGCCAGCAGTATGGGACTGCTCAATCAGCCCCAGCATTTT
V: TRBV7-9; J: TRBJ2-2; size: -; D: -; CDR3: CASSLRVFQAGELFF; DNA: TGTGCCAGCAGCTTGAGGGTTTTCCAGGCCGGGGAGCTGTTTTTT
V: TRBV19; J: TRBJ2-1; size: -; D: -; CDR3: CASSIEGGAYNEQFF; DNA: TGTGCCAGTAGTATAGAGGGCGGAGCCTACAATGAGCAGTTCTTC
V: TRBV20-1; J: TRBJ1-2; size: -; D: TRBD1; CDR3: CSAIRRQGGYGYTF; DNA: TGCAGTGCTATAAGGCGACAGGGCGGCTATGGCTACACCTTC
V: TRBV2; J: TRBJ2-5; size: -; D: -; CDR3: CASSVGETQYF; DNA: TGTGCCAGCAGTGTCGGAGAGACCCAGTACTTC
V: TRBV4-2; J: TRBJ2-1; size: -; D: TRBD1; CDR3: CASSAQGPLNEQFF; DNA: TGTGCCAGCAGCGCACAGGGGCCCTTGAATGAGCAGTTCTTC
V: TRBV6-1; J: TRBJ1-2; size: -; D: -; CDR3: CASSVSPDLYGYTF; DNA: TGTGCCAGCAGTGTTTCTCCTGATCTTTATGGCTACACCTTC
V: TRBV4-1; J: TRBJ1-6; size: -; D: -; CDR3: CASSRSTGILAYNSPLHF; DNA: TGCGCCAGCAGCCGGTCTACAGGGATTCTTGCCTATAATTCACCCCTCCACTTT
V: TRBV6-1; J: TRBJ2-3; size: -; D: -; CDR3: CASLRTDTQYF; DNA: TGTGCCAGTCTACGCACAGATACGCAGTATTTT
V: TRBV20-1; J: TRBJ2-5; size: -; D: -; CDR3: CSASDKPGQETQYF; DNA: TGCAGTGCTAGTGACAAACCCGGCCAAGAGACCCAGTACTTC
V: TRBV20-1; J: TRBJ2-4; size: once; D: -; CDR3: CSARTGPTKNIQYF; DNA: TGCAGTGCTAGAACCGGGCCGACCAAAAACATTCAGTACTTC